These T cell receptor beta chains were read from a single sample in a study of shared clonotypes between healthy human individuals. Libraries were prepared by immunoSEQ multiplex PCR; TCRdb keeps only in-frame clonotypes and omits some of them. The sample lists millions of clones; 85% to 95% were seen once. Sequencing input: naive CD4+ T cells sorted from blood. The receptor source for this set is a man aged 18 to 29 in good health. CDR3s include the opening cysteine and the closing phenylalanine or tryptophan. Fields, in order: V gene, clone size, D gene, J gene, CDR3 protein, CDR3 DNA. D genes are given only for firm matches. The size entry is marked missing in some rows and otherwise reads once, few, many or a size class.

V: TRBV6-1
size: .
D: .
J: TRBJ2-1
CDR3: CASSEAGGQIWNEQFF
DNA: TGTGCCAGCAGTGAAGCGGGGGGTCAGATCTGGAATGAGCAGTTCTTC

V: TRBV2
size: once
D: .
J: TRBJ1-5
CDR3: CASSGQFNQPQHF
DNA: TGTGCCAGCAGTGGACAGTTCAATCAGCCCCAGCATTTT

V: TRBV18
size: .
D: .
J: TRBJ2-3
CDR3: CASSTGAGGIDTQYF
DNA: TGTGCCAGCTCGACCGGGGCGGGTGGTATAGATACGCAGTATTTT

V: TRBV6-5
size: .
D: TRBD2
J: TRBJ2-1
CDR3: CASSYSTSGSVEQFF
DNA: TGTGCCAGCAGTTACTCGACTAGCGGGAGCGTTGAGCAGTTCTTC

V: TRBV25-1
size: .
D: TRBD2
J: TRBJ2-7
CDR3: CASSDGGRYEQYF
DNA: TGTGCCAGCAGTGACGGCGGGAGGTACGAGCAGTACTTC

V: TRBV4-1
size: once
D: .
J: TRBJ1-3
CDR3: CASSQEGGGNTIYF
DNA: TGCGCCAGCAGCCAAGAAGGGGGTGGAAACACCATATATTTT

V: TRBV11-1
size: .
D: .
J: TRBJ2-4
CDR3: CASSLVGVAKNIQYF
DNA: TGTGCCAGCAGCTTAGTCGGTGTAGCCAAAAACATTCAGTACTTC

V: TRBV11-2
size: .
D: .
J: TRBJ2-4
CDR3: CASSLGPKLGSAKNIQYF
DNA: TGTGCCAGCAGCTTAGGCCCAAAGCTGGGCTCAGCCAAAAACATTCAGTACTTC

V: TRBV10-3
size: .
D: .
J: TRBJ1-1
CDR3: CAISETVNTEAFF
DNA: TGTGCCATCAGTGAAACGGTGAACACTGAAGCTTTCTTT

V: TRBV7-9
size: .
D: .
J: TRBJ1-5
CDR3: CASSLNPTQPQHF
DNA: TGTGCCAGCAGCTTAAACCCTACTCAGCCCCAGCATTTT

V: TRBV11-2
size: once
D: TRBD1
J: TRBJ2-3
CDR3: CASSLEEDRGRGTQYF
DNA: TGTGCCAGCAGCTTAGAAGAGGACAGGGGGAGAGGGACGCAGTATTTT

V: TRBV10-3
size: .
D: TRBD1
J: TRBJ1-6
CDR3: CAISPRTGDNSPLHF
DNA: TGTGCCATCAGCCCCCGGACAGGGGACAATTCACCCCTCCACTTT

V: TRBV5-1
size: .
D: .
J: TRBJ2-3
CDR3: CASSYPTGDTQYF
DNA: TGCGCCAGCAGCTACCCAACGGGAGATACGCAGTATTTT

V: TRBV18
size: .
D: .
J: TRBJ2-5
CDR3: CASSPAGETQYF
DNA: TGTGCCAGCTCACCCGCGGGGGAGACCCAGTACTTC

V: TRBV5-4
size: .
D: .
J: TRBJ1-5
CDR3: CASSLGRDNQPQHF
DNA: TGTGCCAGCAGCTTGGGCAGGGACAATCAGCCCCAGCATTTT

V: TRBV5-1
size: .
D: .
J: TRBJ1-1
CDR3: CASSFVGARGTEAFF
DNA: TGCGCCAGCAGCTTCGTCGGGGCCCGGGGGACTGAAGCTTTCTTT

V: TRBV19
size: .
D: .
J: TRBJ1-5
CDR3: CASSIDRAGGQPQHF
DNA: TGTGCCAGTAGTATAGATCGGGCAGGCGGGCAGCCCCAGCATTTT

V: TRBV11-2
size: .
D: TRBD1
J: TRBJ1-1
CDR3: CASSPRVRDRGLNTEAFF
DNA: TGTGCCAGCAGCCCCCGCGTAAGAGACAGGGGGCTGAACACTGAAGCTTTCTTT

V: TRBV5-5
size: .
D: .
J: TRBJ2-5
CDR3: CASSVSDQETQYF
DNA: TGTGCCAGCAGCGTTAGCGATCAAGAGACCCAGTACTTC

V: TRBV6-1
size: .
D: .
J: TRBJ1-1
CDR3: CASSGVTEAFF
DNA: TGTGCCAGCAGTGGGGTGACTGAAGCTTTCTTT

V: TRBV5-1
size: once
D: TRBD1
J: TRBJ1-1
CDR3: CASSLTDRVSTEAFF
DNA: TGCGCCAGCAGCTTAACCGACAGGGTAAGCACTGAAGCTTTCTTT

V: TRBV10-3
size: .
D: .
J: TRBJ1-1
CDR3: CAISESPGMNTEAFF
DNA: TGTGCCATCAGTGAGTCCCCAGGTATGAACACTGAAGCTTTCTTT

V: TRBV5-1
size: .
D: .
J: TRBJ2-3
CDR3: CASSLEVALVADTQYF
DNA: TGCGCCAGCAGCTTGGAGGTAGCTTTAGTGGCAGATACGCAGTATTTT

V: TRBV2
size: once
D: .
J: TRBJ2-2
CDR3: CASSGGTRNTGELFF
DNA: TGTGCCAGCAGTGGTGGGACAAGGAACACCGGGGAGCTGTTTTTT

V: TRBV9
size: .
D: .
J: TRBJ2-3
CDR3: CASSVSDRSRTDTQYF
DNA: TGTGCCAGCAGCGTCTCCGACAGGTCTCGCACAGATACGCAGTATTTT

V: TRBV5-1
size: .
D: .
J: TRBJ2-1
CDR3: CASSPVHGEQFF
DNA: TGCGCCAGCAGCCCAGTTCATGGTGAGCAGTTCTTC

V: TRBV2
size: .
D: .
J: TRBJ1-6
CDR3: CASSEQLPYNSPLHF
DNA: TGTGCCAGCAGTGAACAGCTGCCCTATAATTCACCCCTCCACTTT

V: TRBV6-1
size: once
D: .
J: TRBJ1-5
CDR3: CASSEGGLGNQPQHF
DNA: TGTGCCAGCAGTGAAGGGGGTCTCGGCAATCAGCCCCAGCATTTT

V: TRBV7-2
size: .
D: .
J: TRBJ2-3
CDR3: CASSLIAAVTQYF
DNA: TGTGCCAGCAGCTTAATCGCTGCGGTTACGCAGTATTTT